This paragraph covers one T cell receptor beta chain sequence. Its specificity is not known. Using a J-beta primer mix together with a sample-barcoded 5' primer, a second PCR was run for roughly 7 to 11 cycles. TCRdb reprocessed the 5' RACE reads via MiXCR and lists one record per CDR3 protein. Of just over 800,000 distinct CDR3 sequences listed, approximately 59% were seen once; the top ten hold around a quarter. The data belong to a study of blood T cells in healthy people across ages. Study-wide results and caveats: Diversity of TCR beta per million T cells declined in a roughly linear way with age. A greater number of naive CD4+ cells and higher diversity distinguished long-lived donors from aged donors.

The authors drew approximately 9 milliliters of peripheral blood from each donor. Sequences were obtained from blood. The clonotype originates from a man aged 25-40 years in good health.

Here the CDR3 reads CSVGDLNEQYF. For the CDR3, the DNA is TGCAGCGTTGGGGACCTAAATGAGCAGTACTTC. This chain joins TRBV29-1 and TRBJ2-7; D may be TRBD1 or TRBD2 (5 bases each). V lost 4 bases, J lost 7 bases, and 11 bases lay in between. Germline V gene sequence: CDR1 SQVTM, CDR2 ANQGSEA. This CDR3 contains 11 residues.